This TCR beta chain was profiled in a study of metastatic and nonmetastatic thyroid tumors. Germline V CDR1 and CDR2: MDHEN, SYDVKM. The CDR3 sequence is 13 residues long. Germline trimming cut 5 bases from V and 3 bases from J; bases unmatched to any gene: 0. Patients underwent thyroid surgery, and none had received any treatment before it. From the PCR reads, TCRdb re-called clones with MiXCR. The sample contains about 32,000 clones, about 18% of which appear only once. In this sample, this clone turned up a few times. Sample: blood. The rearrangement links TRBV28 to TRBJ1-2, with 10 positions matching TRBD1. The receptor comes from a female donor with papillary thyroid cancer or a benign thyroid nodule (not recorded which). Some clones in this sample may be carry-over from other donors' samples. CDR3 in DNA: TGTGCCAGCAGTGGGACAGGGGACTATGGCTACACCTTC. Residues: CASSGTGDYGYTF.